A selection of T cell receptor beta chains follows, all from one sample in a study of graft-versus-host responses after intestinal transplantation. These receptors lack a known antigen. Here immunoSEQ multiplex PCR was the method, and the copy in TCRdb shows in-frame clones only, minus some. The sample includes around 110,000 clones, 85% to 95% seen only once; the top ten take approximately 0.22%. Source: unstimulated CD4+ T cells sorted from spleen or lymph node cells, taken before transplant. These TCRs come from a human donor who was the organ donor for an intestinal transplant. Both conserved end residues are part of each CDR3. D genes are given only for firm matches. Size values are once, few and many counts, or a class for expanded clones, and some rows have none.

j_call	d_call	v_call	clone_size	cdr3_aa	cdr3_nt
TRBJ2-3	NA	TRBV6-5	NA	CATTRADTQYF	TGTGCCACGACTAGGGCAGATACGCAGTATTTT
TRBJ1-1	TRBD1	TRBV28	NA	CAVYRGLNTEAFF	TGTGCTGTGTACAGGGGGCTGAACACTGAAGCTTTCTTT
TRBJ2-5	NA	TRBV2	NA	CASSGTNRQETQYF	TGTGCCAGCAGTGGGACTAACCGACAAGAGACCCAGTACTTC
TRBJ2-5	NA	TRBV6-5	NA	CASSYRGREYF	TGTGCCAGCAGTTACAGGGGTAGAGAGTACTTC
TRBJ2-3	TRBD2	TRBV30	NA	CAWSVFRLAGIDTQYF	TGTGCCTGGAGTGTGTTTCGACTAGCGGGAATAGATACGCAGTATTTT
TRBJ2-2	NA	TRBV19	NA	CASSIIRGTGELFF	TGTGCCAGTAGTATCATCCGGGGGACCGGGGAGCTGTTTTTT
TRBJ1-1	TRBD1	TRBV27	NA	CASSRTDRLSEAFF	TGTGCCAGCAGTCGGACGGACAGGTTGTCTGAAGCTTTCTTT
TRBJ1-2	NA	TRBV7-2	NA	CATPTGTYASGGYTF	TGTGCCACCCCTACCGGGACATACGCCTCGGGGGGCTACACCTTC
TRBJ1-2	NA	TRBV7-9	NA	CASSLLGDYGYTF	TGTGCCAGCAGCTTACTTGGGGACTATGGCTACACCTTC
TRBJ2-7	NA	TRBV28	NA	CASSFYSYEQYF	TGTGCCAGCAGTTTCTATTCCTACGAGCAGTACTTC
TRBJ2-7	TRBD1	TRBV19	once	CASSDRQGSYEQYF	TGTGCCAGTAGTGATCGACAGGGGTCCTACGAGCAGTACTTC
TRBJ1-5	NA	TRBV12-5	NA	CASGSLRDNVRERPQHF	TGTGCTAGTGGTTCGCTGCGGGACAACGTCCGGGAGAGGCCCCAGCATTTT
TRBJ2-3	NA	TRBV4-3	NA	CASSQDTAADTQYF	TGCGCCAGCAGCCAAGATACAGCGGCAGATACGCAGTATTTT
TRBJ2-1	TRBD2	TRBV7-9	NA	CASSLGAGGLYNEQFF	TGTGCCAGCAGCTTAGGGGCGGGAGGCCTTTACAATGAGCAGTTCTTC
TRBJ1-1	NA	TRBV29-1	NA	CSVASADQEAFF	TGCAGCGTTGCGTCCGCAGATCAAGAAGCTTTCTTT
TRBJ2-1	NA	TRBV10-3	NA	CATQRERSYNEQFF	TGTGCCACACAAAGGGAGCGGTCCTACAATGAGCAGTTCTTC
TRBJ2-3	NA	TRBV9	NA	CASSVDLSGTDTQYF	TGTGCCAGCAGCGTAGACTTGTCAGGCACAGATACGCAGTATTTT
TRBJ1-3	TRBD1	TRBV9	NA	CASTIFYRGLSGNTIYF	TGTGCCAGCACCATCTTCTACAGGGGGCTATCTGGAAACACCATATATTTT
TRBJ1-5	NA	TRBV6-6	NA	CASRSPETEVQPQHF	TGTGCCAGCAGGTCCCCCGAGACGGAGGTTCAGCCCCAGCATTTT
TRBJ1-3	TRBD1	TRBV19	NA	CASSPQGANTIYF	TGTGCCAGTAGCCCACAGGGGGCTAACACCATATATTTT
TRBJ1-1	NA	TRBV5-4	few	CASSFWGAGTEAFF	TGTGCCAGCAGCTTTTGGGGGGCGGGCACTGAAGCTTTCTTT
TRBJ1-3	NA	TRBV5-1	NA	CASSDNRFSSGNTIYF	TGCGCCAGCAGCGACAACAGGTTTTCCTCTGGAAACACCATATATTTT
TRBJ1-5	NA	TRBV11-2	NA	CASSLDGFFNQPQHF	TGTGCCAGCAGCTTAGACGGGTTCTTCAATCAGCCCCAGCATTTT
TRBJ2-3	NA	TRBV6-4	NA	CASSDQRGTDTQYF	TGTGCCAGCAGTGACCAACGGGGCACAGATACGCAGTATTTT
TRBJ2-3	TRBD2	TRBV5-8	NA	CASSGLVGTDTQYF	TGTGCCAGCAGCGGACTAGTGGGCACAGATACGCAGTATTTT
TRBJ2-1	TRBD2	TRBV5-1	NA	CASSLASSGSRGEQFF	TGCGCCAGCAGCTTGGCGTCTAGCGGGAGCCGAGGGGAGCAGTTCTTC
TRBJ2-1	NA	TRBV4-1	NA	CASSQRNEQFF	TGCGCCAGCAGCCAAAGGAATGAGCAGTTCTTC
TRBJ1-2	NA	TRBV5-6	NA	CASSSGYNYGYTF	TGTGCCAGCAGCTCGGGCTATAACTATGGCTACACCTTC
TRBJ1-2	TRBD1	TRBV19	NA	CASSIVGRGKRAGYTF	TGTGCCAGTAGTATAGTTGGCAGGGGGAAACGTGCTGGCTACACCTTC
TRBJ1-1	NA	TRBV5-1	NA	CASSLVGRADTEAFF	TGCGCCAGCAGCTTGGTAGGGAGAGCTGACACTGAAGCTTTCTTT
TRBJ2-1	NA	TRBV21-1	NA	CASGGTSGTWSSSYNEQFF	TGTGCCAGCGGGGGGACTAGCGGGACATGGTCTAGCTCCTACAATGAGCAGTTCTTC
TRBJ1-2	TRBD1	TRBV6-5	NA	CASSYSRGLGYTF	TGTGCCAGCAGTTACTCCAGGGGGCTTGGCTACACCTTC
TRBJ1-2	NA	TRBV29-1	NA	CSVEVGEGYTF	TGCAGCGTTGAGGTCGGGGAAGGCTACACCTTC
TRBJ2-7	NA	TRBV5-1	once	CASSGGTNNYEQYF	TGCGCCAGCAGCGGCGGGACGAATAATTACGAGCAGTACTTC
TRBJ2-5	TRBD2	TRBV29-1	NA	CSVTTSGRAETQYF	TGCAGCGTTACCACTAGCGGGAGGGCCGAGACCCAGTACTTC
TRBJ2-6	TRBD1	TRBV30	NA	CAWWDREGSGANVLTF	TGTGCCTGGTGGGACAGGGAGGGTTCTGGGGCCAACGTCCTGACTTTC
TRBJ1-1	TRBD1	TRBV27	NA	CASSSGGTEAFF	TGTGCCAGCAGTTCAGGGGGCACTGAAGCTTTCTTT
TRBJ1-1	NA	TRBV19	NA	CASSPPDRTEAFF	TGTGCCAGTAGTCCTCCTGACAGGACTGAAGCTTTCTTT
TRBJ2-3	NA	TRBV7-8	NA	CASSFQGLNTDTQYF	TGTGCCAGCAGCTTCCAAGGACTGAACACAGATACGCAGTATTTT
TRBJ2-6	NA	TRBV21-1	NA	CASSKVTGGTGANVLTF	TGTGCCAGCAGCAAAGTGACAGGGGGCACTGGGGCCAACGTCCTGACTTTC
TRBJ2-6	NA	TRBV5-1	NA	CASSLDSGANVLTF	TGCGCCAGCAGCTTGGACTCTGGGGCCAACGTCCTGACTTTC
TRBJ2-7	NA	TRBV25-1	NA	CASPGTPADEQYF	TGTGCCAGCCCCGGGACCCCCGCGGACGAGCAGTACTTC